A selection of T cell receptor beta chains follows, all from one sample in a study of blood T cell repertoires in COVID-19. Method: immunoSEQ multiplex PCR; TCRdb's copy keeps in-frame clones and lacks some. This table has approximately 220,000 clones, 80% to 90% appearing once. Sequencing was done on a sample of PBMCs or T cells enriched from blood (not recorded which). These receptors originate from a woman between 18 and 29 years old in a cohort exposed to, infected with or recovered from COVID-19 (not recorded which). Each CDR3 is given with its conserved first and last residue. D genes are given only for firm matches. Clone size is shown for a subset of rows, as once, few, many or a class of expanded clone.

>TRBV6-5|.|TRBJ2-7|.
TGTGCCAGCAGTTACTCGCGGGGATCCTACGAGCAGTACTTC
CASSYSRGSYEQYF
>TRBV10-3|.|TRBJ2-1|TRBD1
TGTGCCATCAGTTTAATCTCGGGACAGGGGGCTTCAGGCGATGAGCAGTTCTTC
CAISLISGQGASGDEQFF
>TRBV19|.|TRBJ2-2|TRBD1
TGTGCCAGTAGTATCTTGGGACAGTCCTTTGGATCCGGGGAGCTGTTTTTT
CASSILGQSFGSGELFF
>TRBV4-2|once|TRBJ2-3|TRBD2
TGTGCCAGCAGCCAAGGGACTAGCAGCACAGATACGCAGTATTTT
CASSQGTSSTDTQYF
>TRBV7-9|.|TRBJ2-6|.
TGTGCCAGCAGCCCCGGACATTACTCTGGGGCCAACGTCCTGACTTTC
CASSPGHYSGANVLTF
>TRBV11-3|few|TRBJ2-1|TRBD1
TGTGCCAGCAGCCCGGGACAGCCTAATGAGCAGTTCTTC
CASSPGQPNEQFF
>TRBV6-5|.|TRBJ1-6|.
TGTGCCAGCAGTTCTATATTCACGTCCCTCCACTTT
CASSSIFTSLHF
>TRBV18|.|TRBJ2-5|TRBD1
TGTGCCAGCTCACCCGACAGGGCCCAAGAGACCCAGTACTTC
CASSPDRAQETQYF
>TRBV3-1/TRBV3-2|.|TRBJ1-3|.
TGTGCCAGCAGCCAAGGGACTTATGCTGGAAACACCATATATTTT
CASSQGTYAGNTIYF
>TRBV2|.|TRBJ2-4|.
TGTGCCAGCAGCGATTTCCCACTCGGGAACATTCAGTACTTC
CASSDFPLGNIQYF
>TRBV13|.|TRBJ2-2|TRBD2
TGTGCCAGCAGCACGCGGGGGACCGGGGAGCTGTTTTTT
CASSTRGTGELFF
>TRBV7-9|once|TRBJ2-5|.
TGTGCCAGCAGCTTAGTCCAGGGGGAGACCCAGTACTTC
CASSLVQGETQYF
>TRBV11-3|.|TRBJ2-2|.
TGTGCCAGCAGGAAACAGGGAGTAGGCGGGGAGCTGTTTTTT
CASRKQGVGGELFF
>TRBV14|once|TRBJ1-1|.
TGTGCCAGCTCGTCGGGAGGTGGGACTGAAGCTTTCTTT
CASSSGGGTEAFF
>TRBV5-4|few|TRBJ2-1|.
TGTGCCTCGACATCAACAGTTTCAGACAATGAGCAGTTCTTC
CASTSTVSDNEQFF
>TRBV2|.|TRBJ2-4|.
TGTGCCAGCACCAGGGGACGAGGCAACATTCAGTACTTC
CASTRGRGNIQYF
>TRBV2|.|TRBJ1-2|.
TGTGCCAGCAGGGCAGGTGTGATCGGCTACACCTTC
CASRAGVIGYTF
>TRBV2|.|TRBJ1-2|.
TGTGCCAGCAGTGAAGAATCCTCTAGGTATGGCTACACCTTC
CASSEESSRYGYTF
>TRBV28|.|TRBJ2-7|TRBD2
TGTGCCAGCAGTCTTAGCGGGACCTACGAGCAGTACTTC
CASSLSGTYEQYF
>TRBV11-3|.|TRBJ2-5|TRBD2
TGTGCCAGCAGCTTACGGGGGGGAGTAGAGACCCAGTACTTC
CASSLRGGVETQYF
>TRBV10-2|.|TRBJ1-2|.
TGCGCCAGCAGTGAGTCGACTGGGTTTAACTATGGCTACACCTTC
CASSESTGFNYGYTF
>TRBV11-2|.|TRBJ2-7|TRBD2
TGTGCCAGCGAACGCGGGGGTTACGAGCAGTACTTC
CASERGGYEQYF
>TRBV28|.|TRBJ1-2|.
TGTGCCAGCAGGTGGGGGACTGGGGGCTATGGCTACACCTTC
CASRWGTGGYGYTF
>TRBV7-9|.|TRBJ1-2|.
TGTGCCAGCAGCTTACTCTCTTATGGCTACACCTTC
CASSLLSYGYTF
>TRBV18|.|TRBJ1-6|.
TGTGCCAGCTCGACAGACTATAATTCACCCCTCCACTTT
CASSTDYNSPLHF
>TRBV19|.|TRBJ1-5|TRBD1
TGTGCCAGTAGTGGAAGGCCCGGGACAGGGGGCGGTCAGCCCCAGCATTTT
CASSGRPGTGGGQPQHF
>TRBV3-1/TRBV3-2|.|TRBJ2-7|TRBD2
TGTGCCAGCAGCTCCGGGACTAGCATCGTCGACGAGCAGTACTTC
CASSSGTSIVDEQYF
>TRBV30|.|TRBJ1-2|.
TGTGCCTGGAGTTGGGGGCGCGTTGGCTACACCTTC
CAWSWGRVGYTF
>TRBV3-1/TRBV3-2|.|TRBJ2-7|TRBD2
TGTGCCAGCAGCCAAGGAGCGGGACTCCCCTACGAGCAGTACTTC
CASSQGAGLPYEQYF
>TRBV9|.|TRBJ2-5|TRBD2
TGTGCCAGCACCCCGACTAGCGGGATCGCGGAGACCCAGTACTTC
CASTPTSGIAETQYF
>TRBV16|.|TRBJ1-3|.
TGTGCCAGCAGTGACAGGCACTCTGGAAACACCATATATTTT
CASSDRHSGNTIYF
>TRBV9|.|TRBJ2-1|TRBD2
TGTGCCAGCAGCGTAGTTGCGGGAGTCGGAAATGAGCAGTTCTTC
CASSVVAGVGNEQFF
>TRBV6-2/TRBV6-3|.|TRBJ1-1|.
TGTGCCAGCAGTTACCTCAGGGGAACTGAAGCTTTCTTT
CASSYLRGTEAFF
>TRBV2|few|TRBJ1-1|.
TGTGCCAGCGGAGGTACTGAAGCTTTCTTT
CASGGTEAFF
>TRBV6-1|few|TRBJ1-2|.
TGTGCCAGCAGACCTTACGACGGAGTCTATGGCTACACCTTC
CASRPYDGVYGYTF
>TRBV19|.|TRBJ1-2|.
TGTGCCAGTAGTATAGAGGGGGGGGTTCTCTATGGCTACACCTTC
CASSIEGGVLYGYTF
>TRBV19|.|TRBJ1-5|TRBD1
TGTGCCAGTAGTATAGAGGGACAGGGCAATCAGCCCCAGCATTTT
CASSIEGQGNQPQHF